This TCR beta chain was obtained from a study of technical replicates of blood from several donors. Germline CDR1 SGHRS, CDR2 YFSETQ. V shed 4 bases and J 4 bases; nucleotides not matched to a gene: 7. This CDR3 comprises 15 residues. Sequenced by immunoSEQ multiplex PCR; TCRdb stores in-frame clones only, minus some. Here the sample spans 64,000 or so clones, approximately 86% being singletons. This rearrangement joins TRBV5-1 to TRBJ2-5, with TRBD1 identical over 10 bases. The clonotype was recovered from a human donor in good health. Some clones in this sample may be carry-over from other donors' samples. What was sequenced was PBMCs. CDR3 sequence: CASSKGGTGAETQYF. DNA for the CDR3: TGCGCCAGCAGCAAGGGCGGGACAGGGGCAGAGACCCAGTACTTC.